The 24 T cell receptor beta chains in this list originate from one sample, sequenced in a study of T cells in Graves' hyperthyroidism and ophthalmopathy. Amplification yielded TCR beta CDR3 regions, with RNA transcripts as the source. During a first-round RT-PCR of the TCR CDR3, the HTBI primer set was used. TCRdb analysed the multiplex PCR reads with MiXCR anew, one entry per CDR3 protein. The sample has approximately 620,000 distinct CDR3 sequences; more than 15% are singletons. Source material: blood. These receptors all come from a woman between 35 and 50 years old with Graves' ophthalmopathy.

The rearrangement links TRBV6-1 to TRBJ1-6; no clear D. Germline CDR1 is MNHNS and CDR2 is SASEGT. V was trimmed by 7 bases and J by 0 bases, leaving 10 bases between them. The CDR3 loop spans 15 amino acids. CDR3 sequence (DNA): TGTGCCAGCAACAGACAAGGCTCCTATAATTCACCCCTCCACTTT. It specifies CASNRQGSYNSPLHF.

A remark on this clonotype: This may come from a read error, since a much larger clone is one base off. The chain combines TRBV3-1 with TRBJ2-5; 8 nucleotides match TRBD2. Germline assignment: CDR1 LGHDT and CDR2 YNNKEL (reference sequence). The CDR3 runs to 13 residues. CDR3 sequence (DNA): TGTGCCAGCGGCCAAGCGGGGGAAGAGACCCAGTACTTC. Its protein is CASGQAGEETQYF.

The table lists this clonotype with many counts. J is TRBJ1-1 and V is TRBV6-1; D remains ambiguous. This CDR3 region has 13 residues. Trimming took 6 bases from V and 5 from J, leaving 13 bases between them. CDR1 MNHNS and CDR2 SASEGT come from the germline V gene. CDR3 sequence: CASRPLHDTEAFF. The DNA for the CDR3 is TGTGCCAGCAGACCCCTTCACGATACTGAAGCTTTCTTT.

This clonotype occurred a few times. The CDR3 here is CASREPGHQMGYTF. The DNA for the CDR3 is TGTGCCAGCAGGGAACCGGGGCACCAAATGGGCTACACCTTC. J is TRBJ1-2 and V is TRBV6-1; a weak D match, TRBD1 (5 bases). Germline loops: CDR1 MNHNS, CDR2 SASEGT. Trimming shortened V by 6 bases and J by 8 bases, and 19 bases separated the two germline ends. The CDR3 is 14 amino acids.

The rearrangement uses TRBV3-1 and TRBJ2-7; D perhaps matches TRBD2 (5 bases). The CDR3 spans 12 residues. Trimming left V 0 bases short and J 8 bases short, with 8 bases between. Germline V gene data show CDR1 as LGHDT and CDR2 as YNNKEL (reference sequence). For the CDR3, the DNA is TGTGCCAGCAGCCAAGACAGGAGGCAGCAGTACTTC. It is translated as CASSQDRRQQYF.

This rearrangement joins TRBV5-5 to TRBJ2-5; 7 bases match TRBD2. CDR3 length: 14 residues. Per germline, CDR1 SGHKS and CDR2 YYEKEE (reference sequence). V dropped 4 bases and J dropped 5; count of bases not matched to a gene: 8. CDR3 sequence reads: CASSADGLGETQYF. CDR3 DNA sequence: TGTGCCAGCAGCGCCGATGGACTAGGGGAGACCCAGTACTTC.

This clonotype was counted ten times or more. The gene calls are TRBV3-1 and TRBJ1-2; D remains ambiguous. V was cut by 1 base and J by 7 bases, with 7 bases left in between. This CDR3 spans 12 amino acids. CDR1 and CDR2 (germline): LGHDT, YNNKEL (reference sequence). CDR3 loop: CASSQGQFGYTF. The CDR3 DNA is TGTGCCAGCAGCCAAGGTCAGTTTGGCTACACCTTC.

The chain links TRBV3-1 to TRBJ2-1, with 12 bases that match TRBD2. The CDR3 extends over 16 amino acids. Germline V CDR1 and CDR2: LGHDT, YNNKEL (reference sequence). Losses at the gene ends were 1 base for V and 9 bases for J; bases not matched to a gene: 7. Written as DNA, the CDR3 is TGTGCCAGCAGCCAAGTAAGACTAGCGGGAGCTAGTGAGCAGTTCTTC. Its translation: CASSQVRLAGASEQFF.

V is TRBV20-1 and J is TRBJ2-2; D not certain. V lost 3 bases and J 7 bases, leaving 6 bases between the germline ends. Per germline, CDR1 DFQATT and CDR2 SNEGSKA (reference sequence). This CDR3 region has 11 residues. The CDR3 region is CSASADGELFF. DNA for the CDR3: TGCAGTGCTAGTGCGGACGGGGAGCTGTTTTTT.

This rearrangement joins TRBV29-1 to TRBJ1-1, with 8 bases aligning to TRBD1. Germline lookup yields CDR1 SQVTM and CDR2 ANQGSEA. This CDR3 comprises 12 residues. With 5 bases clipped from V and 7 bases from J, the junction kept 6 bases outside the gene matches. The CDR3 nucleotides are TGCAGCGTTAGGGGACAGGCACTTGAAGCTTTCTTT. Protein: CSVRGQALEAFF.

The V and J genes are TRBV5-6 and TRBJ2-1; no clear D gene. The length of the CDR3 is 14 residues. Trimming left V 1 base short and J 5 bases short, with 10 bases between. Germline V gene sequence: CDR1 SGHDT, CDR2 YYEEEE. The DNA of the CDR3 is TGTGCCAGCAGCTTGTTGCTTTCCAACAATGAGCAGTTCTTC. It specifies CASSLLLSNNEQFF.

In this sample, this clonotype turned up many times. CDR3 protein: CASSPIGAGVYNEQFF. Here the CDR3 DNA reads TGTGCCAGCAGCCCCATAGGGGCGGGGGTTTACAATGAGCAGTTCTTC. The rearrangement links TRBV7-8 to TRBJ2-1, with 7 bases matching TRBD2. Trimming took 5 bases from V and 4 from J; bases not matched to a gene: 11. Germline V gives CDR1 SGHVS, CDR2 FQNEAQ. The CDR3 length is 16 residues.

This clonotype has a count of ten or more. J is TRBJ2-1 and V is TRBV7-9; 8 positions agree with TRBD1. CDR1 and CDR2 from the germline V gene are SEHNR and FQNEAQ (reference sequence). The CDR3 is made up of 16 amino acids. The V and J ends lost 5 bases and 5 bases, in that order; junction bases with no gene match: 11. In nucleotides, the CDR3 is TGTGCCAGCAGCCTACGGACAGGGACGGGGGACAATGAGCAGTTCTTC. This codes for CASSLRTGTGDNEQFF.

The rearrangement uses TRBV7-3 and TRBJ1-1; D is unresolved. Germline V gene data show CDR1 as SGHTA and CDR2 as FQGTGA. Between the trimmed V and J ends, which lost 5 bases and 5 bases, there was a span of 15 bases. The CDR3 is made up of 14 amino acids. CDR3 in DNA: TGTGCCAGCAGCCCCTCAGGCCATGGGACTGAAGCTTTCTTT. Its translation is CASSPSGHGTEAFF.

The V gene is TRBV7-3, the J gene TRBJ1-1; tentative D call: TRBD1 (5 bases). Germline loops: CDR1 SGHTA, CDR2 FQGTGA. CDR3 length equals 15 residues. V lost 0 bases to trimming and J lost 5 bases, with 13 bases between them. The CDR3: CASSLTVGGGTEAFF. The CDR3, as DNA: TGTGCCAGCAGCTTAACGGTTGGGGGAGGGACTGAAGCTTTCTTT.

In its sample, this clonotype was seen many times. The V call is TRBV7-3, the J call TRBJ1-1; TRBD1 agrees at 9 bases. CDR3 length: 14 residues. The V gene's germline CDR1 is SGHTA and CDR2 FQGTGA. The trim removed 6 bases at V and 4 bases at J, leaving 6 bases unmatched. The CDR3: CASRQGAMSTEAFF. The CDR3 DNA is TGTGCCAGCAGACAGGGGGCGATGAGCACTGAAGCTTTCTTT.

This clonotype was recorded a few times. The chain recombines TRBV10-3 with TRBJ2-2, with 8 bases identical to TRBD1. From germline, CDR1 is ENHRY and CDR2 SYGVKD. After removal of 6 bases from V and 5 bases from J, the junction contained 5 bases not matched to a gene. The CDR3 covers 14 residues. CDR3 protein: CAIRDRDRTGELFF. CDR3 DNA sequence: TGTGCCATCAGGGACAGGGATAGAACCGGGGAGCTGTTTTTT.

The chain links TRBV30 to TRBJ1-6, with unresolved D. CDR1 is GTSNPN, CDR2 SVGIG, per germline (reference sequence). Between the trimmed V and J ends, which lost 0 bases and 1 base, there was a span of 7 bases. CDR3 length: 15 amino acids. Written as DNA, the CDR3 is TGTGCCTGGAGTGTACGAGAGTCCTATAATTCACCCCTCCACTTT. This sequence encodes CAWSVRESYNSPLHF. Using reference TRBV30 and TRBJ1-6 for the parts outside the CDR3, the full variable domain is SQTIHQWPATLVQPVGSPLSLECTVEGTSNPNLYWYRQAAGRGLQLLFYSVGIGQISSEVPQNLSASRPQDRQFILSSKKLLLSDSGFYLCAWSVRESYNSPLHFGNGTRLTVT.

The V call is TRBV6-1, the J call TRBJ2-7, with 13 nucleotides matching TRBD2. The CDR3 contains 17 residues. CDR1 is MNHNS and CDR2 is SASEGT in the germline V gene. V lost 2 bases and J lost 4; bases outside the gene matches: 8. The CDR3 reads CASSERALAGGPYEQYF. CDR3 DNA sequence: TGTGCCAGCAGTGAAAGGGCACTAGCGGGAGGGCCTTACGAGCAGTACTTC.

This clonotype was counted at least ten times. The chain carries TRBV28 and TRBJ1-1; D is unresolved. The germline V and J ends were trimmed by 3 bases and 3 bases, with 11 bases remaining between them. CDR3 length: 14 residues. Germline CDR1 reads MDHEN; CDR2 reads SYDVKM. The CDR3 sequence: CASSLHGRYTEAFF. CDR3 coding DNA: TGTGCCAGCAGTTTGCACGGGAGGTACACTGAAGCTTTCTTT.

V gene TRBV4-1 combines with J gene TRBJ2-1, with 11 bases matching TRBD2. Germline V lookup: CDR1 MGHRA, CDR2 YSYEKL. This CDR3 has 15 residues. Trimming cost V 1 base and J 9 bases; bases outside gene matches: 5. The CDR3 DNA is TGCGCCAGCAGCCAAGGACTAGCGGGGTTCTTTGAGCAGTTCTTC. Residues: CASSQGLAGFFEQFF.

This clonotype was observed a single time. The chain is built from TRBV19 and TRBJ2-1; TRBD2 might be the D (6 bases). The CDR3 extends over 13 amino acids. Germline CDR1 LNHDA, CDR2 SQIVND (reference sequence). With 6 bases removed from V and 5 bases from J, the gap between germline ends came to 11 bases. The CDR3 sequence: CASSGGTHNEQFF. CDR3 bases: TGTGCCAGTAGCGGCGGGACCCACAATGAGCAGTTCTTC. Using reference TRBV19 and TRBJ2-1 for the parts outside the CDR3, the full variable domain is DGGITQSPKYLFRKEGQNVTLSCEQNLNHDAMYWYRQDPGQGLRLIYYSQIVNDFQKGDIAEGYSVSREKKESFPLTVTSAQKNPTAFYLCASSGGTHNEQFFGPGTRLTVL.

There are many counts of this clonotype. This sequence joins TRBV2 and TRBJ2-7, with a weak D call TRBD1 (6 bases). The germline gives CDR1 SNHLY, CDR2 FYNNEI. V was cut by 0 bases and J by 3 bases, with 12 bases left in between. This CDR3 is 15 amino acids long. CDR3 amino acids: CASSEADRRNYEQYF. The CDR3 DNA follows: TGTGCCAGCAGTGAAGCTGACAGGAGAAACTACGAGCAGTACTTC.

This clonotype was detected only once. The chain has TRBV5-5 and TRBJ1-1, with 7 bases identical to TRBD1. CDR1 is SGHKS and CDR2 is YYEKEE in the germline V gene (reference sequence). J lost 2 bases, V lost 0 bases, and 4 bases had no gene match. There are 15 residues in the CDR3. The CDR3 nucleotides read TGTGCCAGCAGCTTGGGGTGGGACAGAAACACTGAAGCTTTCTTT. Protein product: CASSLGWDRNTEAFF.